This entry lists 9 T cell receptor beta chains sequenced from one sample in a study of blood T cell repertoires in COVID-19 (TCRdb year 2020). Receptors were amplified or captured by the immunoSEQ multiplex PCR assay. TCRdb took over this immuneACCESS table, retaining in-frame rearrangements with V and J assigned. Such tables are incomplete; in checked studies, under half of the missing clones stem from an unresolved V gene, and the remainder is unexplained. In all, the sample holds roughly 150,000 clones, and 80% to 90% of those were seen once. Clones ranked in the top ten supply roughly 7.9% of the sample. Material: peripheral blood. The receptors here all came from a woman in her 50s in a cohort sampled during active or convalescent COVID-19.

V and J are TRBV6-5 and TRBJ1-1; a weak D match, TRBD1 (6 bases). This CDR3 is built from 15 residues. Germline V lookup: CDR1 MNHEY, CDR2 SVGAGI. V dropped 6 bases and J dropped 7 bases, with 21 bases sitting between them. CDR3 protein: CASRPNRSRGGEAFF. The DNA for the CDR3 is TGTGCCAGCAGGCCTAACAGGAGTCGAGGGGGTGAAGCTTTCTTT.

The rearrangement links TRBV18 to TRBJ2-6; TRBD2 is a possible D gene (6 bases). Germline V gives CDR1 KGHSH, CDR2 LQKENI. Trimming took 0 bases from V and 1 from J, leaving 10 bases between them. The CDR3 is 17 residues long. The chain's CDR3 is CASSPPVGGSGANVLTF. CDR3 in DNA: TGTGCCAGCTCACCACCGGTGGGAGGATCTGGGGCCAACGTCCTGACTTTC.

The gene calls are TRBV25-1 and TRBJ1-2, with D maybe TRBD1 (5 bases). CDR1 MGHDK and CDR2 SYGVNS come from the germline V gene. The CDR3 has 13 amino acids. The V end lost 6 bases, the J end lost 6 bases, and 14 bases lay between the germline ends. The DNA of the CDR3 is TGTGCCAGCAGAGGTTGGGGCGTGGATGGCTACACCTTC. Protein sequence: CASRGWGVDGYTF.

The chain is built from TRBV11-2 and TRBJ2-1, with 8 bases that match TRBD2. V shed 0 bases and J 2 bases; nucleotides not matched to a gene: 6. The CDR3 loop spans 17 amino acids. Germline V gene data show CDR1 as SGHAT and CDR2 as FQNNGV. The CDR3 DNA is TGTGCCAGCAGCTTAGATCTCCGGGGGGGGGCCTACAATGAGCAGTTCTTC. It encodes CASSLDLRGGAYNEQFF.

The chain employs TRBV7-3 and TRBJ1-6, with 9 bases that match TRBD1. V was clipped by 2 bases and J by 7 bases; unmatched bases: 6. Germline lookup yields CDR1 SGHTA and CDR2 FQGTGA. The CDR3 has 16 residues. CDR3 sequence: CASSLHSGQGNSPLHF. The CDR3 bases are TGTGCCAGCAGCTTACATTCCGGACAGGGGAATTCACCCCTCCACTTT.

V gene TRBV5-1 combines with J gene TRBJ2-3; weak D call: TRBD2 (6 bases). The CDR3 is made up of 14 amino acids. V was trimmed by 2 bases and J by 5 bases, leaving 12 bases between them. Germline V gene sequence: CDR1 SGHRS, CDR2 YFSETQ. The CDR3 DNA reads TGCGCCAGCAGCTTACCTAGCGTGCTAGATACGCAGTATTTT. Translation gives CASSLPSVLDTQYF.

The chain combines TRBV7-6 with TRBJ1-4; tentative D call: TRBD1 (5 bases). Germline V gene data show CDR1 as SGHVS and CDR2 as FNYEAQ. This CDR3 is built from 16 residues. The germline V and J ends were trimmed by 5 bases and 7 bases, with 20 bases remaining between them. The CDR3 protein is CASSPLRGGRIEKLFF. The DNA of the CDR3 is TGTGCCAGCAGCCCCCTTCGGGGGGGACGGATTGAAAAACTGTTTTTT.

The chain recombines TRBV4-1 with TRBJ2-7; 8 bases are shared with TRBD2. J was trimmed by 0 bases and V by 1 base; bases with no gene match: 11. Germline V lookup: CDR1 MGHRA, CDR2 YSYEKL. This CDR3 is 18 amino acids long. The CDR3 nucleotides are TGCGCCAGCAGCCAAGTTGATTCGCGGCGGGGGGCCTCCTACGAGCAGTACTTC. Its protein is CASSQVDSRRGASYEQYF.

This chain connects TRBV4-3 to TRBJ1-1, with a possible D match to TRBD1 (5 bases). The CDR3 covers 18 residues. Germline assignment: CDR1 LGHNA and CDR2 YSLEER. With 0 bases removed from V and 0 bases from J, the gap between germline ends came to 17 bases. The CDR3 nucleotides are TGCGCCAGCAGCCAAGATCGGGTTATTAGGGGCATGAACACTGAAGCTTTCTTT. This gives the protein CASSQDRVIRGMNTEAFF.